Listed below are T cell receptor beta chains from one sample, sequenced in a study of T cells in Graves' hyperthyroidism and ophthalmopathy. TCRdb analysed the multiplex PCR reads with MiXCR anew, one entry per CDR3 protein. The sample yields fewer than 550,000 distinct CDR3 sequences, 15% to 18% seen once. Sample: blood. The receptors were gathered from a woman between 18 and 29 years old with Graves' hyperthyroidism. Both conserved end residues are part of each CDR3. The D gene is left open where the match is weak. The size field is filled for only some rows; it gives once, few, many or a size class.

>NA|TRBJ2-5|TRBV18|NA
TGTGCCAGCTCACCTTACGGGGAGACCCAGTACTTC
CASSPYGETQYF
>many|TRBJ1-4|TRBV12-3/TRBV12-4|TRBD1
TGTGCCAGCCTCTTACAGGGGGCAACTAATGAAAAACTGTTTTTT
CASLLQGATNEKLFF
>few|TRBJ1-2|TRBV3-1|NA
TGTGCCAGCAGCCAGGGCCGGGGGATATACTATGGCTACACCTTC
CASSQGRGIYYGYTF
>many|TRBJ2-1|TRBV2|TRBD2
TGTGCCAGCAGGCTGGTAGCGGGGTTCCATGAGCAGTTCTTC
CASRLVAGFHEQFF
>NA|TRBJ1-3|TRBV7-9|NA
TGTGCCAGCAGCTTGAACCAAGGAAACACCATATATTTT
CASSLNQGNTIYF
>NA|TRBJ1-5|TRBV4-1|TRBD1
TGCGCCAGCAGCCAAGAGGGACAGCTCCTTCAGCCCCAGCATTTT
CASSQEGQLLQPQHF
>many|TRBJ1-2|TRBV27|TRBD1
TGTGCCAGCAGTCCGGCACGGGGACAGAAATATGGCTACACCTTC
CASSPARGQKYGYTF
>many|TRBJ2-7|TRBV28|TRBD1
TGTGCCAGCAGTCCAGGGGGCCTCAAATACTTCCCCTACGAGCAGTACTTC
CASSPGGLKYFPYEQYF
>NA|TRBJ2-1|TRBV9|NA
TGTGCCAGCAGGGGGGGCCCCTCCTACAATGAGCAGTTCTTC
CASRGGPSYNEQFF
>NA|TRBJ2-3|TRBV12-3/TRBV12-4|NA
TGTGCCAGCACCCCGGGAGAAGGGGGTGGCACAGATACGCAGTATTTT
CASTPGEGGGTDTQYF
>many|TRBJ2-3|TRBV20-1|TRBD1
TGCAGTGCTCAAAGAGGGGGCAGGACAGATACGCAGTATTTT
CSAQRGGRTDTQYF
>NA|TRBJ1-1|TRBV11-2|NA
TGTGCCAGCAGACAGGGATTGGGGAACACTGAAGCTTTCTTT
CASRQGLGNTEAFF
>many|TRBJ2-3|TRBV7-3|TRBD2
TGTGCCAGCAGCTTAAACCCTAGCGGGAGGGTTACAGATACGCAGTATTTT
CASSLNPSGRVTDTQYF
>NA|TRBJ2-7|TRBV29-1|NA
TGCAGCGTTGAAGATAGTGGGGGGTCTAGGTACGAGCAGTACTTC
CSVEDSGGSRYEQYF
>NA|TRBJ1-3|TRBV4-1|NA
TGCGCCAGCAGCCCCCCTATATTAGGGTCTTCAAACGCCATATATTTT
CASSPPILGSSNAIYF
>many|TRBJ2-3|TRBV11-2|NA
TGTGCCAGCAGCTTCGTAAGGCGCGGGACCACAGATACGCAGTATTTT
CASSFVRRGTTDTQYF
>NA|TRBJ1-1|TRBV10-3|NA
TGTGCCATCAGTGAGGAGGTAGCGACCACTGAAGCTTTCTTT
CAISEEVATTEAFF
>many|TRBJ2-3|TRBV11-2|TRBD2
TGTGCCAGCAGCTTAGCCCTAGCCCCGCGGCTAGCGGATAGCACAGATACGCAGTATTTT
CASSLALAPRLADSTDTQYF
>many|TRBJ2-7|TRBV20-1|TRBD1
TGCAGTGCTAGAGATGGGACAGGGGCCGCCTACGAGCAGTACTTC
CSARDGTGAAYEQYF
>many|TRBJ1-2|TRBV20-1|NA
TGCAGTGCTAGAGATCCCCAAGGGCCCACCGATCTCTATGGCTACACCTTC
CSARDPQGPTDLYGYTF
>few|TRBJ2-2|TRBV6-4|TRBD2
TGTGCCAGCAGTGCCGGGACTAGCAACACCGGGGAGCTGTTTTTT
CASSAGTSNTGELFF